This T cell receptor beta chain was found in a study of OX40 agonist ivuxolimab in advanced cancers. Generated by immunoSEQ multiplex PCR, the TCRdb table keeps only in-frame clones and is missing some. The table lists over 50,000 clones, nearly 95% of them singletons. This clone was found once. CDR1 is MNHNS and CDR2 is SASEGT in the germline V gene. The J segment lost 7 bases and the V segment lost 3 bases, leaving 14 bases of the junction unmatched. This CDR3 contains 16 residues. This TCR was sampled from an adult with an advanced solid tumor such as melanoma, head and neck, liver or kidney cancer. The V gene is TRBV6-1, the J gene TRBJ2-7; TRBD1 agrees at 8 bases. The material was CD4+ or CD8+ T cells sorted from blood, obtained in a trial of the OX40 agonist ivuxolimab. The CDR3 nucleotides are TGTGCCAGCAGTGAGTCTTCGGGGCAGGGGGCTGAAGAGCAGTACTTC. It yields the protein CASSESSGQGAEEQYF.